This T cell receptor beta chain was retrieved from a study of technical replicates of blood from several donors. Sequenced by immunoSEQ multiplex PCR; TCRdb stores in-frame clones only, minus some. Of 98,000 or so clones in the sample, more than 90% were seen once. This CDR3 has 14 amino acids. CDR1 and CDR2 (germline): SQVTM, ANQGSEA. The J segment lost 4 bases and the V segment lost 0 bases, leaving 4 bases of the junction unmatched. The sequenced sample consisted of T cells isolated from PBMCs. The chain combines TRBV29-1 with TRBJ2-5, with 8 bases identical to TRBD1. This TCR derives from a human donor in good health. As DNA, the CDR3 is TGCAGCGTTGAAGATAGGACAGGGCGAGAGACCCAGTACTTC. It translates to CSVEDRTGRETQYF.